This T cell receptor beta chain was profiled in a study of CD8 T cells in Susac syndrome. Study-level background: Patients with Susac syndrome were therapy-naive, on corticosteroids, or on intravenous immunoglobulin alone at blood draw.

From blood CD8+ and CD4+ T cells, TCR beta sequences were generated. CDR3 length: 15 residues. V was trimmed by 3 bases and J by 7 bases, leaving 16 bases between them. In germline, CDR1 is LNHDA, CDR2 SQIVND (reference sequence). Reverse transcription of roughly 0.5 to 1 ug RNA was performed with random hexamers. One entry per CDR3 protein results from TCRdb running MiXCR on the immunoSEQ multiplex PCR reads. In the table there are tens of thousands of distinct CDR3 sequences, approximately 93% of which are singletons. A word on this clonotype: Its antigen is still unknown.

Findings of the study overall: Among people with Susac, CD8+ clonal expansion was greatest in TEMRA cells and active patients.

The J gene is TRBJ1-5, the V gene TRBV19; TRBD1 might be the D (5 bases). The sample taken for sequencing was CD8+ T cells from PBMCs. The receptor's source is a human donor with Susac syndrome. This CDR3 reads CASSIGGLPVQPQHF. Here the CDR3 DNA reads TGTGCCAGTAGTATCGGGGGACTTCCAGTCCAGCCCCAGCATTTT.